This T cell receptor (beta chain) was obtained from a study of siplizumab effects on memory and regulatory T cells. Study observations and caveats: Memory cells seemed less diverse than naive T cells, which seemed major alloresponse contributors. Unstimulated subsets contained matches for only a minor fraction of alloreactive clones. The authors did not confirm suppressive function in proliferating Tregs from siplizumab cultures.

The junction had 9 bases not matched to a gene; V was cut back by 5 bases and J by 7 bases. The germline V gene has CDR1 SGHAT and CDR2 FQNNGV. The CDR3 is 14 amino acids. Assays covered roughly 90,000 TCR templates per sample. Libraries were prepared by immunoSEQ multiplex PCR; TCRdb keeps only in-frame clonotypes and omits some of them. The sample shows some 96,000 clones, about 95% of them seen only once. With respect to this clone: The target antigen is unknown.

This sequence joins TRBV11-2 and TRBJ1-2, with 8 bases aligning to TRBD1. Sequenced material: non-Treg CD4+ T cells sorted from blood. The sequence was obtained from a human donor in good health. The CDR3 DNA reads as TGTGCCAGCAGCCCTTGGACAGGGAGGGGTGGCTACACCTTC. Translating it yields CASSPWTGRGGYTF. The full variable domain, its missing parts supplied by reference TRBV11-2 and TRBJ1-2, is EAGVAQSPRYKIIEKRQSVAFWCNPISGHATLYWYQQILGQGPKLLIQFQNNGVVDDSQLPKDRFSAERLKGVDSTLKIQPAKLEDSAVYLCASSPWTGRGGYTFGSGTRLTVV.